Listed here are 8 T cell receptor beta chains from one sample, sequenced in a study of monozygotic twins with inflammatory bowel disease. TCRdb re-called the 5' RACE reads and catalogs CDR3 proteins one per entry, DNA excluded. This listing includes approximately 390,000 distinct CDR3 sequences. Material: blood. These receptors were taken from a human donor with ulcerative colitis or Crohn's disease, or a healthy co-twin of an affected twin (not recorded which).

CDR3 residues: CAISDSGTYNEQFF. V and J are TRBV10-3 and TRBJ2-1; TCRdb gives TRBD2 as the D gene, but with no DNA this cannot be confirmed. CDR1 ENHRY and CDR2 SYGVKD come from the germline V gene. The CDR3 covers 14 residues.

The chain joins TRBV29-1 to TRBJ2-7. Germline loops: CDR1 SQVTM, CDR2 ANQGSEA. CDR3 size: 11 residues. CDR3 in amino acids: CSVVWGYEQYF.

CDR3 sequence reads: CSARDPTSGRAKTQYF. The chain has TRBV20-1 and TRBJ2-3; TCRdb names TRBD2, which stays unverified in the absence of DNA. The CDR3 loop spans 16 amino acids. CDR1 is DFQATT, CDR2 SNEGSKA, per germline (reference sequence).

V is TRBV2 and J is TRBJ2-2; the D call from TCRdb, TRBD2, cannot be confirmed without DNA. CDR3 length: 15 residues. Germline V gene sequence: CDR1 SNHLY, CDR2 FYNNEI. CDR3 protein: CASRRTSGGAGELFF.

This sequence joins TRBV5-1 and TRBJ2-5; the TRBD1 assignment by TCRdb is unverifiable without DNA. Germline CDR1 is SGHRS and CDR2 is YFSETQ. This CDR3 region has 15 residues. The CDR3 protein is CASSVAGTTQETQYF.

This chain uses TRBV5-1 with TRBJ2-5; lacking DNA, the TRBD2 call made by TCRdb goes unchecked. This CDR3 contains 16 residues. Looked up from germline, CDR1 is SGHRS and CDR2 is YFSETQ. The CDR3 sequence is CASSLLPFGREETQYF.

The chain is built from TRBV12-3 or TRBV12-4 and TRBJ2-3. This CDR3 region has 16 residues. The CDR3 protein is CASSLARTSSTDTQYF.

V and J are TRBV5-1 and TRBJ2-1; TCRdb picks TRBD1, but there is no DNA to check that call. The CDR3 is 12 amino acids. Germline V gene sequence: CDR1 SGHRS, CDR2 YFSETQ. The CDR3 loop reads CASSRGPNEQFF.